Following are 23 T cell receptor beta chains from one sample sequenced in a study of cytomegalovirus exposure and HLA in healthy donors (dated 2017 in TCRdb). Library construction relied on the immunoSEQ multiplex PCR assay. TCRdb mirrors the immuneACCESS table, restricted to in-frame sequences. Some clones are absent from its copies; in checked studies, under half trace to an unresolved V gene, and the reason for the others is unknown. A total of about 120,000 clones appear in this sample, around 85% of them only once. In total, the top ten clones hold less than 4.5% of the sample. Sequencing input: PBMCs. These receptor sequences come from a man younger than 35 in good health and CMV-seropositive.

The CDR3 sequence: CSVITGAGGYTF. CDR3 in DNA: TGCAGCGTGATTACAGGGGCTGGAGGCTACACCTTC. The rearrangement links TRBV29-1 to TRBJ1-2; 7 nucleotides match TRBD1. Germline V gene lookup returns CDR1 SQVTM and CDR2 ANQGSEA. The trim removed 6 bases at V and 8 bases at J, leaving 9 bases unmatched. The CDR3 runs to 12 residues.

The CDR3 here is CASRSGTSRSDTQYF. CDR3 DNA: TGTGCCAGCAGAAGCGGGACTAGCAGATCAGATACGCAGTATTTT. This sequence joins TRBV6-5 and TRBJ2-3; TRBD2 matches 9 bases. The germline CDR1 and CDR2 sequences are MNHEY and SVGAGI. The CDR3 sequence is 15 residues long. J lost 4 bases, V lost 6 bases, and 8 bases had no gene match.

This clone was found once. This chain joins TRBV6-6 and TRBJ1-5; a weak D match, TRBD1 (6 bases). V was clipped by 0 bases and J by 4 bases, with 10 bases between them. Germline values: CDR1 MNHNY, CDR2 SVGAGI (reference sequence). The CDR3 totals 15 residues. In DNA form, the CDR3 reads TGTGCCAGCAGTTACTCAGGGGGGGGGAATCAGCCCCAGCATTTT. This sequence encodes CASSYSGGGNQPQHF.

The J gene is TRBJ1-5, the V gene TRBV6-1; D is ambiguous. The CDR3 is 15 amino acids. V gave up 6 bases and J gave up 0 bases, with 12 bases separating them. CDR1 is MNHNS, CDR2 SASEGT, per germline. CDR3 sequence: CASSPRRYSNQPQHF. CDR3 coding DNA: TGTGCCAGCAGCCCTCGGAGGTATAGCAATCAGCCCCAGCATTTT.

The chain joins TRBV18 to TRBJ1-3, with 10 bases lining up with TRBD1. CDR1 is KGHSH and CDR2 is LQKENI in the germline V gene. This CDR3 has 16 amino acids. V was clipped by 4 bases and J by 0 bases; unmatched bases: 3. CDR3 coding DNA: TGTGCCAGCTCACGAGGGGACAGGGGCTCTGGAAACACCATATATTTT. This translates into CASSRGDRGSGNTIYF.

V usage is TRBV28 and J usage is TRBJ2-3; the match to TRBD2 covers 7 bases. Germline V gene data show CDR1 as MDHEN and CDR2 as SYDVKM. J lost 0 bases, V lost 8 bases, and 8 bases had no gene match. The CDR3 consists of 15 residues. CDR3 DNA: TGTGCCAGCGGACCTTCTAGCGGAAGCACAGATACGCAGTATTTT. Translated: CASGPSSGSTDTQYF.

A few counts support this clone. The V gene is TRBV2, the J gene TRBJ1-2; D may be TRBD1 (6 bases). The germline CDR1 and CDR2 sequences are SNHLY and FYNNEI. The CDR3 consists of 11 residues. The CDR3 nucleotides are TGTGCAGAGGGGGGGCGGAATGGCTACACCTTC. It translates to CAEGGRNGYTF.

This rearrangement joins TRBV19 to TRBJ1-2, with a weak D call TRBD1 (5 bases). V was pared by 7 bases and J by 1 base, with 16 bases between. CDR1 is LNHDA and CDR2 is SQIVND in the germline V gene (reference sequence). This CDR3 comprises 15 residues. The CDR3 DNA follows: TGTGCCAGTAACCCCTCGGGGGATTTTAACTATGGCTACACCTTC. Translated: CASNPSGDFNYGYTF.

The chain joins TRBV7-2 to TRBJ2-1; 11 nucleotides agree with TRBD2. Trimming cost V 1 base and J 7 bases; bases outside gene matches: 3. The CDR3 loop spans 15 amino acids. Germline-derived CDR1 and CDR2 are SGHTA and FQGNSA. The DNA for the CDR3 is TGTGCCAGCAGCTTAGTTAGCGGGGGGGAGAATGAGCAGTTCTTC. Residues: CASSLVSGGENEQFF.

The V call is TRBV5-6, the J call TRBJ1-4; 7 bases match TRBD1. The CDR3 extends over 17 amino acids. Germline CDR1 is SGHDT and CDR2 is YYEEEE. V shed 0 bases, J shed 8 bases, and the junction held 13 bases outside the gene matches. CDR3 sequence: CASSLEGRDSHREKLFF. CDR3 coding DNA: TGTGCCAGCAGCTTGGAGGGACGGGACAGTCACCGCGAAAAACTGTTTTTT.

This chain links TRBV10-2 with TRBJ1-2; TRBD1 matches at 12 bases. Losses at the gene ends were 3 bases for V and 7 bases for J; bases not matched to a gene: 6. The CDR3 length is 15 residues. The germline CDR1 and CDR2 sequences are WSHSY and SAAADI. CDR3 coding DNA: TGCGCCAGCAGTGACCCGGGACAGGGGGCGGTTGGCTACACCTTC. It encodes CASSDPGQGAVGYTF.

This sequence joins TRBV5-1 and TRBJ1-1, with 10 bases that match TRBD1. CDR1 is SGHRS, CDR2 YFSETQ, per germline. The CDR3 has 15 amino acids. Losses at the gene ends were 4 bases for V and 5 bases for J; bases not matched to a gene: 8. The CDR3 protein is CASSPRTDRGTEAFF. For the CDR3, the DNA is TGCGCCAGCAGCCCCCGAACGGACAGGGGGACTGAAGCTTTCTTT.

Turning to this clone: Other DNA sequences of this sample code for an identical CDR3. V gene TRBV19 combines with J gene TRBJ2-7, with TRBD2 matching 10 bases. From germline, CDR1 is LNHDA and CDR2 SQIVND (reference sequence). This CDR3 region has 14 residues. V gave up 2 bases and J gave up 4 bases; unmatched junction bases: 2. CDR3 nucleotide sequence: TGTGCCAGTAGTATAACTAGCGGGGTATACGAGCAGTACTTC. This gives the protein CASSITSGVYEQYF.

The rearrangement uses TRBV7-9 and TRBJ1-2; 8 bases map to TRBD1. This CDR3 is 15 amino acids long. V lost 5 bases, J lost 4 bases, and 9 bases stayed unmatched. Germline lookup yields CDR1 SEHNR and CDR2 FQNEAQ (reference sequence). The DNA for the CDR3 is TGTGCCAGCAGCGGAACCGGGACAGGCTTCTATGGCTACACCTTC. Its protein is CASSGTGTGFYGYTF. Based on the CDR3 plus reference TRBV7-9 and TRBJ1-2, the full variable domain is DTGVSQNPRHKITKRGQNVTFRCDPISEHNRLYWYRQTLGQGPEFLTYFQNEAQLEKSRLLSDRFSAERPKGSFSTLEIQRTEQGDSAMYLCASSGTGTGFYGYTFGSGTRLTVV.

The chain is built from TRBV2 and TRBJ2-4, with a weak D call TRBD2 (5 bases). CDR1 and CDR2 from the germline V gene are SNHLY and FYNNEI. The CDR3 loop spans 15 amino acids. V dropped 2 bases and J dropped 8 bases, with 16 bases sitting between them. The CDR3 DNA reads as TGTGCCAGCAGTGAAAGAGGGTCTCCCTGGGACATTCAGTACTTC. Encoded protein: CASSERGSPWDIQYF.

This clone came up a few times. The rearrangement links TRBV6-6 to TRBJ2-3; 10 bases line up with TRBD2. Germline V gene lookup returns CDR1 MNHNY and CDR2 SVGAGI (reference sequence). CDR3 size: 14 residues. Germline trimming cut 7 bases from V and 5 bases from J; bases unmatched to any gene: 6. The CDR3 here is CASKSGGAGDTQYF. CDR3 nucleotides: TGTGCCAGCAAAAGCGGGGGGGCTGGAGATACGCAGTATTTT.

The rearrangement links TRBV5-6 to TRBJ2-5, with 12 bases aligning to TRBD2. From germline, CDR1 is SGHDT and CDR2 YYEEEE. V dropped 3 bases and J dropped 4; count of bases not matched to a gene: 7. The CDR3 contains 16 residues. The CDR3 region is CASSSSSGGAGETQYF. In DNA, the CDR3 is TGTGCCAGCAGCTCATCTAGCGGGGGGGCCGGAGAGACCCAGTACTTC.

DNA of the CDR3: TGTGCCAGCAGTATCTCACTAGCGGGGAACAGTAATGAGCAGTTCTTC. This sequence encodes CASSISLAGNSNEQFF. The V and J genes are TRBV27 and TRBJ2-1; TRBD2 matches at 10 bases. The CDR3 extends over 16 amino acids. Looked up from germline, CDR1 is MNHEY and CDR2 is SMNVEV (reference sequence). V shed 5 bases and J 7 bases; nucleotides not matched to a gene: 11.

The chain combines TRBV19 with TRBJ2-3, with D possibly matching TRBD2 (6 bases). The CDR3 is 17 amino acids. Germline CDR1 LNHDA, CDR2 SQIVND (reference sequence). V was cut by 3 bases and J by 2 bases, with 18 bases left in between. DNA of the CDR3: TGTGCCAGTAGTATTAGGGACTCCCTCCCGATCACAGATACGCAGTATTTT. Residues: CASSIRDSLPITDTQYF.

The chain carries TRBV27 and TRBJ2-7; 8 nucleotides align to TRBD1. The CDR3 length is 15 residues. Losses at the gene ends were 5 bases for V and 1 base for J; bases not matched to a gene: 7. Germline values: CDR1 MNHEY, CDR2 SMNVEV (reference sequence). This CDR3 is CASSLAGTGSYEQYF. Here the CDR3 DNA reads TGTGCCAGCAGTCTTGCCGGGACAGGTTCCTACGAGCAGTACTTC.

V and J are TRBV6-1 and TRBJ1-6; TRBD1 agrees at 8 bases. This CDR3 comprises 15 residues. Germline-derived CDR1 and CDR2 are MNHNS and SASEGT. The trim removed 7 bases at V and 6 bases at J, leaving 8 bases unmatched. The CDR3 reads CASNQGQGLNSPLHF. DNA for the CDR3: TGTGCCAGCAATCAAGGACAGGGCCTTAATTCACCCCTCCACTTT.

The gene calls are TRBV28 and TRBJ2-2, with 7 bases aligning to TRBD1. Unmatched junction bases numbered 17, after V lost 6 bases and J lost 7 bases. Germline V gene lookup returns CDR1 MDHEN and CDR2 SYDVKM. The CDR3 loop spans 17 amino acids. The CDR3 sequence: CASSSLFGRGSGGELFF. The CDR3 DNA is TGTGCCAGCAGCTCCCTTTTCGGCAGGGGGTCTGGCGGGGAGCTGTTTTTT.

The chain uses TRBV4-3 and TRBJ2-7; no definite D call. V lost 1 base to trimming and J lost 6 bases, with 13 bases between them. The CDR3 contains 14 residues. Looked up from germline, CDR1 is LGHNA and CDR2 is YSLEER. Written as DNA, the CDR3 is TGCGCCAGCAGCCAAGGGGTCAGCGAATTCGAGCAGTACTTC. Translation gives CASSQGVSEFEQYF.